These T cell receptor beta chains were read from a single sample in a study of a mutant IDH1 vaccine in newly diagnosed glioma. Data came from immunoSEQ multiplex PCR; TCRdb stores just in-frame clones and leaves some out. The sample holds about 29,000 clones, approximately 80% seen once. What these receptors recognize is not known. The starting material was PBMCs, obtained from a glioma patient whose treatment included an IDH1 peptide vaccine. Receptors were obtained from a woman under 30 with glioma. Both conserved end residues are part of each CDR3. The D gene is left open where the match is weak. Part of the rows lack a size; the others show once, few, many or a class for expanded clones.

cdr3_nt	cdr3_aa	clone_size	j_call	d_call	v_call
TGTGCCAGCTCACCGAGAAAACTACAGGGGATGGGTGAAAAACTGTTTTTT	CASSPRKLQGMGEKLFF	-	TRBJ1-4	TRBD1	TRBV18
TGTGCCAGTACGGCGAGGCGCCAAGAGACCCAGTACTTC	CASTARRQETQYF	-	TRBJ2-5	-	TRBV19
TGTGCCAGCAGTTCTTTGACTAGCGGGGGCACAGATACGCAGTATTTT	CASSSLTSGGTDTQYF	-	TRBJ2-3	TRBD2	TRBV2
TGCGCCAGCAGCTTGTCCTGGCAGGCGGACATTCAGTACTTC	CASSLSWQADIQYF	-	TRBJ2-4	-	TRBV5-1
TGTGCCAGCAGTCCAGCTCTACCTATCCTCTTC	CASSPALPILF	-	TRBJ2-1	-	TRBV11-3
TGTGCCAGTAGTGGGAGTGTAGTGAACACTGAAGCTTTCTTT	CASSGSVVNTEAFF	-	TRBJ1-1	-	TRBV19
TGTGCCAGCAGCCCCGGTAAGCGGGGGGCAACAGATACGCAGTATTTT	CASSPGKRGATDTQYF	-	TRBJ2-3	TRBD2	TRBV7-2
TGCAGCGTTGAAGCAGGGTTAGGCCGGGATGGCTACACCTTC	CSVEAGLGRDGYTF	-	TRBJ1-2	-	TRBV29-1
TGCGCCAGCAGTTGGCGGGGGGCCTATACAGATACGCAGTATTTT	CASSWRGAYTDTQYF	-	TRBJ2-3	TRBD2	TRBV5-1
TGTGCCAGCAGTATTAGTGGCTCTAGCACGCGCCGGCATTTT	CASSISGSSTRRHF	few	TRBJ2-3	-	TRBV27
TGTGCCAGCAGCTTGGGAGGGATTGAAGCTTTCTTT	CASSLGGIEAFF	few	TRBJ1-1	-	TRBV5-6
TGTGCCAGCAGTTACGACAGGGGATCGTTAACTGAAGCTTTCTTT	CASSYDRGSLTEAFF	-	TRBJ1-1	TRBD1	TRBV6-6
TGTGCCATCAGTGAGTCGAGCTGGATGCTCCGGTACTTC	CAISESSWMLRYF	-	TRBJ2-4	-	TRBV10-3
TGTGCCAGCAGTTACTCGAGCGGTTGGGGGAACACTGAAGCTTTCTTT	CASSYSSGWGNTEAFF	-	TRBJ1-1	-	TRBV6-5
TGTGCCAGCAGCTTTGTTTCGGGGTCGGGCAGGGGGCTATCAGATACGCAGTATTTT	CASSFVSGSGRGLSDTQYF	-	TRBJ2-3	TRBD1	TRBV5-5
TGTGCCAGCAGTGAATTGGTTGGTTCACCCCTCCACTTT	CASSELVGSPLHF	-	TRBJ1-6	-	TRBV25-1
TGTGCCAGCAGCTTAGTCCGGGGAGGGAACACCGGGGAGCTGTTTTTT	CASSLVRGGNTGELFF	once	TRBJ2-2	-	TRBV7-2
TGTGCCAGCAGTAGAGAGGCAGATACGCAGTATTTT	CASSREADTQYF	-	TRBJ2-3	-	TRBV25-1
TGTGCCATCAGTGCGGCCAGCAATAACTATGGCTACACCTTC	CAISAASNNYGYTF	once	TRBJ1-2	-	TRBV10-3
TGTGCCAGCAGCCCGGGACAGGGCTATGGCTACACCTTC	CASSPGQGYGYTF	few	TRBJ1-2	TRBD1	TRBV7-9
TGTGCCTCCAAGTCGTCCCGAAATTCACCCCTCCACTTT	CASKSSRNSPLHF	-	TRBJ1-6	-	TRBV19
TGCAGCGCAGGGGAAAGCGGGGAGCTGTTTTTT	CSAGESGELFF	-	TRBJ2-2	-	TRBV29-1
TGTGCCAGCACCTCCTTTGTTAGCGGGAGTTACGAGCAGTACTTC	CASTSFVSGSYEQYF	-	TRBJ2-7	TRBD2	TRBV27
TGTGCCAGCAGCCCACAGGGGAGTACTGAAGCTTTCTTT	CASSPQGSTEAFF	-	TRBJ1-1	TRBD1	TRBV11-2
TGTGCCAGCAGCTTGGAAGGGTTTGGCTACACCTTC	CASSLEGFGYTF	once	TRBJ1-2	-	TRBV5-6
TGTGCCAGCAGGGACAGGGGTTATAGCAATCAGCCCCAGCATTTT	CASRDRGYSNQPQHF	-	TRBJ1-5	TRBD1	TRBV2
TGTGCCAGTACCAACGGGACAGGCCCTCCTAGAGGTGGCTACACCTTC	CASTNGTGPPRGGYTF	-	TRBJ1-2	TRBD1	TRBV19
TGCGCCAGCAGTCAATCAGTCAGGGAAGTTGGGTTAACCTCCTACGAGCAGTACTTC	CASSQSVREVGLTSYEQYF	-	TRBJ2-7	-	TRBV23-1
TGTGCCTGGAGACATTCCAAAACCACTGAAGCTTTCTTT	CAWRHSKTTEAFF	-	TRBJ1-1	-	TRBV30
TGTGCCAGTAGTGTGAAGGGGGCCGGCGAGCAGTACTTC	CASSVKGAGEQYF	-	TRBJ2-7	TRBD1	TRBV19
TGCGCCAGCAGCCATTCGGCCACAGGGGAGTCCTACGAGCAGTACTTC	CASSHSATGESYEQYF	medium-sized	TRBJ2-7	TRBD1	TRBV4-3
TGCGCCAGCAGCTTGAGGTCCACAGGGGCCTACGAGCAGTACTTC	CASSLRSTGAYEQYF	once	TRBJ2-7	TRBD1	TRBV5-1
TGTGCCAGCAGCTTATCAGGGGAAGAGACCCAGTACTTC	CASSLSGEETQYF	-	TRBJ2-5	-	TRBV11-1
TGTGCCAGCAGCCAAGAAACAGGGGGTGGTTACGAGCAGTACTTC	CASSQETGGGYEQYF	-	TRBJ2-7	TRBD1	TRBV4-2
TGTGCCAGCAGCTTAGTTAATAGCAATCAGCCCCAGCATTTT	CASSLVNSNQPQHF	-	TRBJ1-5	-	TRBV7-2
TGTGCCAGCAGCTTCATCAGATACACCGGGGAGCTGTTTTTT	CASSFIRYTGELFF	-	TRBJ2-2	-	TRBV5-5
TGTGCCAGCAGTCCACAATGGGACAGCCAAGAGACCCAGTACTTC	CASSPQWDSQETQYF	-	TRBJ2-5	TRBD1	TRBV27
TGTGCCAGTAGACCACTCGGAAGGGCCTACGAGCAGTACTTC	CASRPLGRAYEQYF	-	TRBJ2-7	-	TRBV19
TGCAGCGTTAACCACTTGGGAGATTACACTGAAGCTTTCTTT	CSVNHLGDYTEAFF	-	TRBJ1-1	-	TRBV29-1
TGTGCCAGCAGCCAAGATGTTCAGTGGCTCTCCGGCTACACCTTC	CASSQDVQWLSGYTF	-	TRBJ1-2	-	TRBV14
TGTGCCAGCAGCCGCAAAAAGAACGAGGCCACCGGGGAGCTGTTTTTT	CASSRKKNEATGELFF	-	TRBJ2-2	-	TRBV5-6
TGTGCCAGCAGCCCTGTTGGGAGGGGGCGGAACACCTACGAGCAGTACTTC	CASSPVGRGRNTYEQYF	-	TRBJ2-7	-	TRBV7-8
TGTGCCAGCAGTGTCATGGCAAATAGCAATCAGCCCCAGCATTTT	CASSVMANSNQPQHF	-	TRBJ1-5	-	TRBV2
TGTGCCAGTAGCCGAGGGACAGCAAATGAAAAACTGTTTTTT	CASSRGTANEKLFF	-	TRBJ1-4	TRBD1	TRBV19
TGTGCCAGCAGCTCGGACAGGGGGACGAAAGAGACCCAGTACTTC	CASSSDRGTKETQYF	-	TRBJ2-5	TRBD1	TRBV13